Below are 17 T cell receptor beta chains sequenced from a single sample in a study of blood T cell repertoires in COVID-19. TCRdb's table, derived via immunoSEQ multiplex PCR, lists solely in-frame clones and lacks some. Found here are 400,000 to 550,000 clones, about 85% of them singletons; the top ten hold nearly 2%. The sequencing sample was made of PBMCs or T cells enriched from blood (not recorded which). Receptors were obtained from a woman between 18 and 30 years old with acute COVID-19.

This clone is a singleton in its sample. The gene calls are TRBV6-1 and TRBJ2-5; TRBD1 might be the D (5 bases). V was clipped by 2 bases and J by 4 bases, with 11 bases between them. The germline gives CDR1 MNHNS, CDR2 SASEGT. This CDR3 comprises 14 residues. This CDR3 reads CASSETPQGETQYF. CDR3 in DNA: TGTGCCAGCAGTGAAACCCCGCAGGGAGAGACCCAGTACTTC.

The chain joins TRBV6-5 to TRBJ2-1, with 8 bases lining up with TRBD2. Germline CDR1 reads MNHEY; CDR2 reads SVGAGI. Losses at the gene ends were 6 bases for V and 6 bases for J; bases not matched to a gene: 10. The CDR3 is 15 residues long. The CDR3 protein is CASRYAGGARNEQFF. The CDR3 DNA follows: TGTGCCAGCAGATACGCGGGGGGCGCTCGCAATGAGCAGTTCTTC.

This clone appeared a few times. This CDR3 is CASSIGQNTEAFF. The CDR3 nucleotides read TGTGCCAGTAGTATCGGACAGAACACTGAAGCTTTCTTT. The chain has TRBV19 and TRBJ1-1; D is possibly TRBD1 (5 bases). The CDR3 is 13 residues long. V was cut by 3 bases and J by 1 base, with 6 bases left in between. Germline CDR1 is LNHDA and CDR2 is SQIVND (reference sequence).

The chain links TRBV3-1 (or the pseudogene TRBV3-2) to TRBJ1-5, with TRBD1 identical over 7 bases. The CDR3 is made up of 15 amino acids. The J segment lost 5 bases and the V segment lost 5 bases, leaving 9 bases of the junction unmatched. CDR1 is LGHDT, CDR2 YNNKEL, per germline (reference sequence). In nucleotides, the CDR3 is TGTGCCAGCAGCGCCTCACAGGGGCCCTATCAGCCCCAGCATTTT. This gives the protein CASSASQGPYQPQHF.

The rearrangement joins TRBV5-1 to TRBJ2-1, with 12 bases aligning to TRBD2. Germline lookup yields CDR1 SGHRS and CDR2 YFSETQ. This CDR3 region has 13 residues. Unmatched junction bases numbered 3, after V lost 5 bases and J lost 9 bases. CDR3: CASRWTSGTEQFF. The CDR3 DNA follows: TGCGCCAGCAGATGGACTAGCGGGACTGAGCAGTTCTTC.

This chain joins TRBV11-1 and TRBJ1-6, with D maybe TRBD1 (6 bases). Germline lookup yields CDR1 SGHAT and CDR2 FQDESV (reference sequence). There are 15 residues in the CDR3. The germline V and J ends were trimmed by 5 bases and 7 bases, with 15 bases remaining between them. The CDR3 spells CASSEMPGGNSPLHF. For the CDR3, the DNA is TGTGCCAGCAGCGAAATGCCGGGGGGCAATTCACCCCTCCACTTT.

The chain combines TRBV25-1 with TRBJ1-2; D is unclear. Per germline, CDR1 MGHDK and CDR2 SYGVNS. The CDR3 loop spans 13 amino acids. V gave up 2 bases and J gave up 7 bases, with 11 bases separating them. The CDR3 DNA reads TGTGCCAGCAGTGAAGGAGGGTTGGGTGGCTACACCTTC. It codes for CASSEGGLGGYTF.

The gene calls are TRBV9 and TRBJ2-4, with unresolved D. In germline, CDR1 is SGDLS, CDR2 YYNGEE. This CDR3 is built from 11 residues. The V and J ends lost 7 bases and 12 bases respectively, with 14 bases between them. The CDR3 loop is CASGGTFTQYF. The CDR3 coding sequence is TGTGCCAGCGGCGGAACATTCACTCAGTACTTC. Complete variable domain (other parts from reference TRBV9 and TRBJ2-4): DSGVTQTPKHLITATGQRVTLRCSPRSGDLSVYWYQQSLDQGLQFLIQYYNGEERAKGNILERFSAQQFPDLHSELNLSSLELGDSALYFCASGGTFTQYFGAGTRLSVL.

In its sample, this clone was seen once. The chain has TRBV6-1 and TRBJ1-5, with a tentative D call TRBD1 (6 bases). V lost 3 bases and J lost 15, with 9 bases in between. The CDR3 covers 10 residues. Per the germline V gene, CDR1 is MNHNS and CDR2 is SASEGT. CDR3 coding DNA: TGTGCCAGCAGTGAGGGGGCCGTGCATTTT. This encodes CASSEGAVHF.

CDR3 protein: CASTHGRGLGTGELFF. The CDR3 DNA reads TGTGCCAGCACCCACGGCAGGGGATTGGGCACCGGGGAGCTGTTTTTT. The chain has TRBV27 and TRBJ2-2; a weak D match, TRBD1 (6 bases). The CDR3 has 16 amino acids. Trimming removed 7 bases from V and 4 bases from J, with 19 bases in between. The germline V gene has CDR1 MNHEY and CDR2 SMNVEV (reference sequence).

This clone showed up just once. V and J are TRBV6-6 and TRBJ2-5; 7 nucleotides match TRBD1. V lost 7 bases and J lost 5; bases outside the gene matches: 10. The CDR3 length is 14 residues. Germline CDR1 and CDR2: MNHNY and SVGAGI (reference sequence). Here the CDR3 reads CASNEGTVAETQYF. CDR3 coding DNA: TGTGCCAGCAACGAGGGGACAGTGGCGGAGACCCAGTACTTC.

This clone was detected a few times. The gene calls are TRBV2 and TRBJ1-2; D might be TRBD1 (6 bases). This CDR3 is built from 13 residues. Trimming removed 7 bases at V and 5 bases at J, with 14 bases between. Germline CDR1 reads SNHLY; CDR2 reads FYNNEI. DNA for the CDR3: TGTGCCAGCACCTACGCGACAGGATATGGCTACACCTTC. Translating it yields CASTYATGYGYTF.

The chain recombines TRBV12-3 or TRBV12-4 with TRBJ1-3; D call uncertain. This CDR3 comprises 12 residues. The CDR3 protein is CAAASSGNTIYF. Here the CDR3 DNA reads TGTGCGGCGGCGAGCTCTGGAAACACCATATATTTT.

The chain couples TRBV11-3 to TRBJ1-1, with a tentative D call TRBD1 (6 bases). CDR3 size: 14 residues. Germline V gene sequence: CDR1 SGHNT, CDR2 YENEEA. V was cut by 2 bases and J by 6 bases, with 13 bases left in between. The CDR3 here is CASSLNPGTPEAFF. Written as DNA, the CDR3 is TGTGCCAGCAGCTTAAACCCAGGGACACCTGAAGCTTTCTTT. The entire variable domain, with the rest obtained from reference TRBV11-3 and TRBJ1-1, is as follows: EAGVVQSPRYKIIEKKQPVAFWCNPISGHNTLYWYLQNLGQGPELLIRYENEEAVDDSQLPKDRFSAERLKGVDSTLKIQPAELGDSAVYLCASSLNPGTPEAFFGQGTRLTVV.

J is TRBJ1-1 and V is TRBV28, with D maybe TRBD1 (5 bases). The germline V and J ends were trimmed by 6 bases and 2 bases, with 13 bases remaining between them. There are 14 residues in the CDR3. CDR1 is MDHEN and CDR2 is SYDVKM in the germline V gene. The DNA for the CDR3 is TGTGCCAGCAGCCGGACATATGGTAACACTGAAGCTTTCTTT. It yields the protein CASSRTYGNTEAFF.

This chain uses TRBV12-3 or TRBV12-4 with TRBJ2-1, with no clear D. This CDR3 is built from 10 residues. The V end was cut by 6 bases, the J end by 7 bases, with 4 bases between. CDR3 in DNA: TGTGCCAGCAGGCGGAATGAGCAGTTCTTC. Amino acids: CASRRNEQFF.

The rearrangement joins TRBV13 to TRBJ1-6; the match to TRBD1 covers 9 bases. The V gene end was trimmed by 6 bases and the J gene end by 7 bases; junction bases not matched to a gene: 13. Germline values: CDR1 PRHDT, CDR2 FYEKMQ (reference sequence). The CDR3 consists of 17 residues. CDR3 loop: CASRVKGGTGPNSPLHF. The DNA of the CDR3 is TGTGCCAGCAGGGTCAAGGGTGGGACAGGGCCAAATTCACCCCTCCACTTT. Filled out from reference TRBV13 and TRBJ1-6, the complete variable domain reads AAGVIQSPRHLIKEKRETATLKCYPIPRHDTVYWYQQGPGQDPQFLISFYEKMQSDKGSIPDRFSAQQFSDYHSELNMSSLELGDSALYFCASRVKGGTGPNSPLHFGNGTRLTVT.